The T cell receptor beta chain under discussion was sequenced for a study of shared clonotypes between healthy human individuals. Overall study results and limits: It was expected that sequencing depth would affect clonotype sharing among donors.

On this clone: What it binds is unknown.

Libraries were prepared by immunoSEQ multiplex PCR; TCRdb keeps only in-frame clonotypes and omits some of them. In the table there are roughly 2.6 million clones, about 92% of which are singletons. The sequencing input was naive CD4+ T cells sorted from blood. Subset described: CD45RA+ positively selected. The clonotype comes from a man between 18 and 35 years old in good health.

The CDR3 region is CASSLLDRGVEQYF. As DNA, the CDR3 is TGTGCCAGCAGCTTACTGGACAGGGGCGTCGAGCAGTACTTC. J is TRBJ2-7 and V is TRBV13; 9 nucleotides agree with TRBD1. Looked up from germline, CDR1 is PRHDT and CDR2 is FYEKMQ (reference sequence). Trimming removed 2 bases from V and 6 bases from J; junction bases left unmatched: 5. This CDR3 region has 14 residues.